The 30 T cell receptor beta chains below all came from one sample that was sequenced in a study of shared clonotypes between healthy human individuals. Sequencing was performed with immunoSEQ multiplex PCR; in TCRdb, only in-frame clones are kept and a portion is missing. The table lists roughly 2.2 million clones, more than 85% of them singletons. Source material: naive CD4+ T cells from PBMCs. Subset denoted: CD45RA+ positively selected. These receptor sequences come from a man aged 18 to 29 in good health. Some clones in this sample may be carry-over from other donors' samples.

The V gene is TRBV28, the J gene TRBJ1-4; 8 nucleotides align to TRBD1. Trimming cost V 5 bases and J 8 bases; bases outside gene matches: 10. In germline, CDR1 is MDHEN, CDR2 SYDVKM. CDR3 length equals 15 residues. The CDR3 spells CASSRGQVEGEKLFF. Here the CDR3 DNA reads TGTGCCAGCAGTCGGGGACAGGTGGAAGGAGAAAAACTGTTTTTT.

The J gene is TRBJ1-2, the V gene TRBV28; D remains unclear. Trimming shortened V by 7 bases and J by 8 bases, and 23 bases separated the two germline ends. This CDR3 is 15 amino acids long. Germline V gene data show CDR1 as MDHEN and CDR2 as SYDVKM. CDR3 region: CASTTFPSAGEGYTF. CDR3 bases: TGTGCCAGCACGACCTTCCCCTCGGCAGGTGAAGGCTACACCTTC.

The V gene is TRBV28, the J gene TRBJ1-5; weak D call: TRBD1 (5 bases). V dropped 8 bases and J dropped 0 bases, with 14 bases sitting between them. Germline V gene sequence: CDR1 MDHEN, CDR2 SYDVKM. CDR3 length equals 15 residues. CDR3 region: CASLGTVYSNQPQHF. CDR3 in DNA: TGTGCCAGCCTGGGGACGGTTTATAGCAATCAGCCCCAGCATTTT.

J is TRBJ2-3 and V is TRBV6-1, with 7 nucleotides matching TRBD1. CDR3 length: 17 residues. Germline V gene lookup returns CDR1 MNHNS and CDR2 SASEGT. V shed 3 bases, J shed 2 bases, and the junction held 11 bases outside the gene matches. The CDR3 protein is CASSDRKGQLTTDTQYF. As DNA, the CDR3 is TGTGCCAGCAGTGACCGGAAGGGACAGCTAACCACAGATACGCAGTATTTT.

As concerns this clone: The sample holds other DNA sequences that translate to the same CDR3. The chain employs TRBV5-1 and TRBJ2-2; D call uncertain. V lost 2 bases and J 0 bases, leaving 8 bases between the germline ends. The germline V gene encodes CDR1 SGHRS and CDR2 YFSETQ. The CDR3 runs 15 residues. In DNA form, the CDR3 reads TGCGCCAGCAGCTTAGGCCACCCGAACACCGGGGAGCTGTTTTTT. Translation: CASSLGHPNTGELFF.

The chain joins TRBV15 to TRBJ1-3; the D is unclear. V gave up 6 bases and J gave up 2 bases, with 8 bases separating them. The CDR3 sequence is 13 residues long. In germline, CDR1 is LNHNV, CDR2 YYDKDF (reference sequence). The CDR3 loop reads CATSPWAGNTIYF. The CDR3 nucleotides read TGTGCCACCAGTCCGTGGGCTGGAAACACCATATATTTT.

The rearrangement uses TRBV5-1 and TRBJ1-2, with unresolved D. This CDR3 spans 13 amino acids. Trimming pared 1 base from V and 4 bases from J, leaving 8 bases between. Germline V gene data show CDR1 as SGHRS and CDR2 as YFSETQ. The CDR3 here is CASSLYPVYGYTF. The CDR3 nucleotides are TGCGCCAGCAGCTTGTACCCTGTCTATGGCTACACCTTC. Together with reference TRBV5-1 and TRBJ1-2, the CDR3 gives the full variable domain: KAGVTQTPRYLIKTRGQQVTLSCSPISGHRSVSWYQQTPGQGLQFLFEYFSETQRNKGNFPGRFSGRQFSNSRSEMNVSTLELGDSALYLCASSLYPVYGYTFGSGTRLTVV.

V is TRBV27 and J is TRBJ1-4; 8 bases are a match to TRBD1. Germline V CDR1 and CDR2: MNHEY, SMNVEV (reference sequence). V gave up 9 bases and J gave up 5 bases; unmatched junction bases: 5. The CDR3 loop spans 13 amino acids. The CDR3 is CARPGQENEKLFF. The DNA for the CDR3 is TGTGCCAGACCGGGACAGGAAAATGAAAAACTGTTTTTT. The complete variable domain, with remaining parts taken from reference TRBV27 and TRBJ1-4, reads EAQVTQNPRYLITVTGKKLTVTCSQNMNHEYMSWYRQDPGLGLRQIYYSMNVEVTDKGDVPEGYKVSRKEKRNFPLILESPSPNQTSLYFCARPGQENEKLFFGSGTQLSVL.

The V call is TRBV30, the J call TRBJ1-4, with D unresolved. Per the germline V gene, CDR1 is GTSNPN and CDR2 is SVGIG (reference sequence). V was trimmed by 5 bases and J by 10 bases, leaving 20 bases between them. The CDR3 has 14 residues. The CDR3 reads CAWGVKPVRGKLFF. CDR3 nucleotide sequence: TGTGCCTGGGGGGTAAAACCAGTTAGAGGAAAACTGTTTTTT.

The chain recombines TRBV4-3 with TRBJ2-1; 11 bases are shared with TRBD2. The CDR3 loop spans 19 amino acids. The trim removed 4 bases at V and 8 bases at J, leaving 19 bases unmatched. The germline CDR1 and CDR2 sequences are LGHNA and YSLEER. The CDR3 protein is CASSLFMGATSGRVDEQFF. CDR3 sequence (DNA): TGCGCCAGCAGCCTATTCATGGGGGCAACTAGCGGGAGAGTGGATGAGCAGTTCTTC.

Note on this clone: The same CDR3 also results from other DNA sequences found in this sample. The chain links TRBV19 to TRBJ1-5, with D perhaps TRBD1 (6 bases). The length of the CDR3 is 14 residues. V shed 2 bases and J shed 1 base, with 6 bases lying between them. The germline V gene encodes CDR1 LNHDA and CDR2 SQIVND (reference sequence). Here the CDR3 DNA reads TGTGCCAGTAGTATACAGGGGAGCAATCAGCCCCAGCATTTT. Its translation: CASSIQGSNQPQHF.

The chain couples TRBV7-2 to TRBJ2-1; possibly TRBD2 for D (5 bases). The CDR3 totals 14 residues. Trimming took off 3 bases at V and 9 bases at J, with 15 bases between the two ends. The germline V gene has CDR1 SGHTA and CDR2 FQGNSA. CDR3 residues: CASSFVDPSGEQFF. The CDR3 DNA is TGTGCCAGCAGCTTCGTAGACCCGAGCGGTGAGCAGTTCTTC.

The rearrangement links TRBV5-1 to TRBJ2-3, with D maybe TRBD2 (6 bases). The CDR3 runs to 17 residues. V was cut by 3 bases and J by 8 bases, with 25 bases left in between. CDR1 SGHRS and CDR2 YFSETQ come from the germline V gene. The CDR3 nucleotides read TGCGCCAGCAGCTCTGGACTAAGCGAGGATCCAACGGGTACGCAGTATTTT. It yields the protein CASSSGLSEDPTGTQYF.

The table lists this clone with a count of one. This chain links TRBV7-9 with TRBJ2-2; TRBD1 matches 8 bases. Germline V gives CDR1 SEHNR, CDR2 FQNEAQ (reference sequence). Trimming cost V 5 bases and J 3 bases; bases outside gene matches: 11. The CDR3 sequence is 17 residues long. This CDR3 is CASSVGRGLTDTGELFF. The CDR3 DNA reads TGTGCCAGCAGCGTCGGCAGGGGGCTAACGGACACCGGGGAGCTGTTTTTT.

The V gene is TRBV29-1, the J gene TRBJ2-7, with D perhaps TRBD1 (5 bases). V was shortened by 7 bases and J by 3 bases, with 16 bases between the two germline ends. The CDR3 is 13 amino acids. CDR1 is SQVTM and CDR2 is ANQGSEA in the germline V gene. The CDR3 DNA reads TGCAGCGCCAGAAAGGACATAGGCTACGAGCAGTACTTC. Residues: CSARKDIGYEQYF.

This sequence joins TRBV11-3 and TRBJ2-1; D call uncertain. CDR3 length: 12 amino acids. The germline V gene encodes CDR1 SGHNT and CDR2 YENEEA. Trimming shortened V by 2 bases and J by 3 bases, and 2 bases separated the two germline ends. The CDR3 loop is CASSLSYNEQFF. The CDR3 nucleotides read TGTGCCAGCAGCTTAAGCTACAATGAGCAGTTCTTC.

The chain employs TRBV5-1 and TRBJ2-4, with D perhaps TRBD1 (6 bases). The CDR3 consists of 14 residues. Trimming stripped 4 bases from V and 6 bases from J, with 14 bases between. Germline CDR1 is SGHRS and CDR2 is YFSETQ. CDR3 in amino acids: CASSPPTGTNIQYF. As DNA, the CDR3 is TGCGCCAGCAGCCCCCCCACAGGGACAAACATTCAGTACTTC. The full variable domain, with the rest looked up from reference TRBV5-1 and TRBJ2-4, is KAGVTQTPRYLIKTRGQQVTLSCSPISGHRSVSWYQQTPGQGLQFLFEYFSETQRNKGNFPGRFSGRQFSNSRSEMNVSTLELGDSALYLCASSPPTGTNIQYFGAGTRLSVL.

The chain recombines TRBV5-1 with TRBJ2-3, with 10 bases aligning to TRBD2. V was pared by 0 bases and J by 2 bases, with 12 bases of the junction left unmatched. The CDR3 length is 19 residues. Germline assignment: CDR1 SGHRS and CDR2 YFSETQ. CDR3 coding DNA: TGCGCCAGCAGCTTGGGTCAGACACTAGCGGGGACTGTCACAGATACGCAGTATTTT. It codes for CASSLGQTLAGTVTDTQYF.

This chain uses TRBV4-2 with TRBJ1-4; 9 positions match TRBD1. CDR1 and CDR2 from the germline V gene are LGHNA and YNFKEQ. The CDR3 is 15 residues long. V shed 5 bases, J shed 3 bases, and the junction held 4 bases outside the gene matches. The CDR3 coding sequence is TGTGCCAGCAGCGCCCGGGACAGGGCTAATGAAAAACTGTTTTTT. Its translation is CASSARDRANEKLFF.

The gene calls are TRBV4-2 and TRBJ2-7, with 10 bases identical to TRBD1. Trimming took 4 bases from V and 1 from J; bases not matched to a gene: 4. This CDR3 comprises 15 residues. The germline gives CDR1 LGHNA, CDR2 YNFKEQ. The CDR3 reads CASSRQGAQSYEQYF. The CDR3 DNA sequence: TGTGCCAGCAGCCGACAGGGGGCACAGTCCTACGAGCAGTACTTC.

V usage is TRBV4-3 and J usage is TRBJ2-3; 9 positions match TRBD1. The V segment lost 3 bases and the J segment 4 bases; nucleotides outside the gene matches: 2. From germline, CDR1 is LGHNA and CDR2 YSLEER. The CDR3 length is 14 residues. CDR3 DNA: TGCGCCAGCAGCCAGCGACAGGGGGCAGATACGCAGTATTTT. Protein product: CASSQRQGADTQYF.

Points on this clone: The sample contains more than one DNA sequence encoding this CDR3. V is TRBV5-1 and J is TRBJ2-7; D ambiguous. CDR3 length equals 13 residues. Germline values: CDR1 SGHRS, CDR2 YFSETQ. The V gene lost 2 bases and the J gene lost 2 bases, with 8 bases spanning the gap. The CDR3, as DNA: TGCGCCAGCAGCTTCGGTGCAGCCTACGAGCAGTACTTC. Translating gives CASSFGAAYEQYF.

As DNA, the CDR3 is TGTGCCAGCAGTTACTCACTACACTCCTACGAGCAGTACTTC. It translates to CASSYSLHSYEQYF. The V call is TRBV6-6, the J call TRBJ2-7; D call uncertain. The CDR3 runs 14 residues. Germline values: CDR1 MNHNY, CDR2 SVGAGI (reference sequence). Trimming took 0 bases from V and 0 from J, leaving 6 bases between them.

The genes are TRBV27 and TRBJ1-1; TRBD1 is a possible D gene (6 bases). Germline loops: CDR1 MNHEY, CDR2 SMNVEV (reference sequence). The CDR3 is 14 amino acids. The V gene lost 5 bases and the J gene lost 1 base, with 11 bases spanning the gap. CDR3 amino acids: CASSPDRRNTEAFF. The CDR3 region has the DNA TGTGCCAGCAGTCCAGACAGGAGGAACACTGAAGCTTTCTTT.

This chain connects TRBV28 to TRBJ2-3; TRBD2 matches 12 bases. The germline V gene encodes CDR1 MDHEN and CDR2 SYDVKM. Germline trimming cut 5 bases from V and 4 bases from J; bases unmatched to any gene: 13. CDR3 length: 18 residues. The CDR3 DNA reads TGTGCCAGCAGTCTGCACCCCCGTCTAGCGGGAGGGCCAGATACGCAGTATTTT. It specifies CASSLHPRLAGGPDTQYF.

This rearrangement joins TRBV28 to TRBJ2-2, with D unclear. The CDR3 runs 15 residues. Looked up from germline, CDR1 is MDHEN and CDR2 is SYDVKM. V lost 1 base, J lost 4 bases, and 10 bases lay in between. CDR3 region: CASSLYRRSTGELFF. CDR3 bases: TGTGCCAGCAGTTTATATCGACGGTCCACCGGGGAGCTGTTTTTT. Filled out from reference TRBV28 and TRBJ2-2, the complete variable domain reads DVKVTQSSRYLVKRTGEKVFLECVQDMDHENMFWYRQDPGLGLRLIYFSYDVKMKEKGDIPEGYSVSREKKERFSLILESASTNQTSMYLCASSLYRRSTGELFFGEGSRLTVL.

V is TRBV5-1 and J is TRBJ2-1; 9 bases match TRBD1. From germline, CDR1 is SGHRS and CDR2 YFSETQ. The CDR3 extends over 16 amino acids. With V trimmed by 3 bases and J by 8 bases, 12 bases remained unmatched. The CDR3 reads CASSSKFMGQGDEQFF. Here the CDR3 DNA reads TGCGCCAGCAGCTCCAAATTTATGGGACAGGGCGATGAGCAGTTCTTC.

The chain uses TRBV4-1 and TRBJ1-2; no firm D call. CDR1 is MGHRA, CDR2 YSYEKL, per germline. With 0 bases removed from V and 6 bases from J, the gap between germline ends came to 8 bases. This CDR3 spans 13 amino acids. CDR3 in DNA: TGCGCCAGCAGCCAAGAGGCCGAAGATGGCTACACCTTC. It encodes CASSQEAEDGYTF.

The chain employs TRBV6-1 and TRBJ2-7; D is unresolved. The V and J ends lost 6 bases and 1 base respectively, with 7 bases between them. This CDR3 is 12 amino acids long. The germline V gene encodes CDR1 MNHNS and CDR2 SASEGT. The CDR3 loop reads CASREQSYEQYF. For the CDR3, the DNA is TGTGCCAGCAGGGAACAATCCTACGAGCAGTACTTC.

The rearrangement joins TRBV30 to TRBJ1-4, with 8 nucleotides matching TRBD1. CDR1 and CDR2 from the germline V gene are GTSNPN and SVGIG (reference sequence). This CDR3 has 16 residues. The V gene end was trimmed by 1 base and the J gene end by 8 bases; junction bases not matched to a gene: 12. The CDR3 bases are TGTGCCTGGAGTGGACAGGGGCCCAGATCGGGAGAAAAACTGTTTTTT. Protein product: CAWSGQGPRSGEKLFF.